This T cell receptor (beta chain) was recovered during a study of cytomegalovirus exposure and HLA in healthy donors. Regarding the study as a whole: It was reported that the classifier diagnosed cytomegalovirus status with high specificity and sensitivity in both the original and validation cohorts. The tendency of first-cohort TCR clusters to co-occur in the 100 to 150 validation repertoires was identified by a subsequent analysis. Cytomegalovirus-associated status was assigned to 164 TCR beta chains. The majority of TCR sequences were rare, yet some public TCRs appeared in many donors.

The CDR3 consists of 14 residues. The germline V and J ends were trimmed by 2 bases and 1 base, with 8 bases remaining between them. Germline V gene data show CDR1 as MGHDK and CDR2 as SYGVNS. Method: immunoSEQ multiplex PCR; TCRdb's copy keeps in-frame clones and lacks some. The sample has some 320,000 clones, 87% seen once; the top ten hold about 1%. Of note for this clone: Its target is not known.

Specimen: PBMCs. This TCR derives from a woman aged 25 to 39 in good health and CMV-seropositive. The chain couples TRBV25-1 to TRBJ1-1; possibly TRBD1 for D (5 bases). The chain's CDR3 is CASSEAGPNTEAFF. The CDR3 DNA reads as TGTGCCAGCAGTGAAGCGGGGCCGAACACTGAAGCTTTCTTT.